These 5 T cell receptor beta chains were sequenced from one sample in a study of T cell changes during pregnancy in multiple sclerosis. Profiling relied on immunoSEQ multiplex PCR, and the TCRdb table lists in-frame clones only, not all of them. This table holds 20,000 or so clones, approximately 89% found once. The material was CD8+ T cells from peripheral blood mononuclear cells, obtained after pregnancy. These receptors all stem from a female donor in good health, enrolled as a control in a pregnancy study.

The V and J genes are TRBV11-2 and TRBJ2-5, with D possibly matching TRBD1 (6 bases). V was trimmed by 3 bases and J by 4 bases, leaving 15 bases between them. In germline, CDR1 is SGHAT, CDR2 FQNNGV. CDR3 length equals 15 residues. In nucleotides, the CDR3 is TGTGCCAGCAGCTTTCAAAGAGGGGGTGGAGAGACCCAGTACTTC. The encoded protein is CASSFQRGGGETQYF.

The chain has TRBV29-1 and TRBJ1-2; 9 nucleotides agree with TRBD1. There are 16 residues in the CDR3. Per germline, CDR1 SQVTM and CDR2 ANQGSEA. V dropped 5 bases and J dropped 4; count of bases not matched to a gene: 14. CDR3 bases: TGCAGCGTTCCTAAAACCGGGACAGGGCTTTCCTATGGCTACACCTTC. It encodes CSVPKTGTGLSYGYTF. Filled out from reference TRBV29-1 and TRBJ1-2, the complete variable domain reads SAVISQKPSRDICQRGTSLTIQCQVDSQVTMMFWYRQQPGQSLTLIATANQGSEATYESGFVIDKFPISRPNLTFSTLTVSNMSPEDSSIYLCSVPKTGTGLSYGYTFGSGTRLTVV.

This rearrangement joins TRBV29-1 to TRBJ2-5; 10 bases align to TRBD2. Looked up from germline, CDR1 is SQVTM and CDR2 is ANQGSEA. CDR3 length equals 16 residues. V lost 1 base, J lost 5 bases, and 10 bases stayed unmatched. CDR3 residues: CSVEVWLAGVGETQYF. CDR3 sequence (DNA): TGCAGCGTTGAAGTTTGGCTAGCGGGGGTTGGGGAGACCCAGTACTTC.

The chain combines TRBV19 with TRBJ2-7; 10 positions agree with TRBD2. After removal of 5 bases from V and 2 bases from J, the junction contained 9 bases not matched to a gene. This CDR3 has 16 amino acids. Germline lookup yields CDR1 LNHDA and CDR2 SQIVND (reference sequence). CDR3 in DNA: TGTGCCAGTAGTTCGAGCGGGGGGGACCCTCCCTACGAGCAGTACTTC. Its protein product is CASSSSGGDPPYEQYF.

This chain uses TRBV7-9 with TRBJ2-7; TRBD1 matches 8 bases. Germline CDR1 is SEHNR and CDR2 is FQNEAQ (reference sequence). The CDR3 covers 13 residues. Trimming at V came to 10 bases and at J to 3 bases, leaving 8 bases not matched to a gene. This CDR3 reads CATMGTGYYEQYF. CDR3 coding DNA: TGTGCCACAATGGGGACAGGATACTACGAGCAGTACTTC.